Presented here are 6 T cell receptor beta chains from one specimen sequenced in a study of glioma-infiltrating T cells. Using RNA template, CDR3s of TCR alpha and beta were amplified with iRepertoire arm-PCR. TCRdb re-called the multiplex PCR reads through MiXCR, storing one row per CDR3 protein. Among approximately 400,000 distinct CDR3 sequences listed, more than 35% were seen once. The sequenced sample was glioma tissue, nonneoplastic brain tissue, or PBMCs (not recorded which). These receptor sequences come from a human donor with low-grade glioma or glioblastoma, undergoing nonglioma brain surgery, or in good health (not recorded which).

This clonotype was picked up a small number of times. This chain links TRBV20-1 with TRBJ2-1; D ambiguous. The CDR3 spans 13 residues. Germline CDR1 is DFQATT and CDR2 is SNEGSKA (reference sequence). V shed 1 base and J shed 2 bases, with 6 bases lying between them. As DNA, the CDR3 is TGCAGTGCTAGAGGGGTTACCTACAATGAGCAGTTCTTC. Amino acids: CSARGVTYNEQFF.

The rearrangement links TRBV7-9 to TRBJ2-7, with D perhaps matching TRBD2 (6 bases). CDR1 and CDR2 (germline): SEHNR, FQNEAQ (reference sequence). This CDR3 is built from 12 residues. V lost 4 bases to trimming and J lost 5 bases, with 9 bases between them. The CDR3 sequence is CASSSREDEQYF. In DNA form, the CDR3 reads TGTGCCAGCAGCTCCAGGGAGGACGAGCAGTACTTC.

With respect to this clonotype: One base away lies a much larger clone, so this may be a sequencing read error. CDR3: CGAPTAFF. CDR3 coding DNA: TGCGGTGCACCGACAGCTTTCTTT. The chain carries TRBV20-1 and TRBJ1-1, with no clear D. Germline assignment: CDR1 DFQATT and CDR2 SNEGSKA (reference sequence). The CDR3 is 8 amino acids.

In regard to this clonotype: A much larger clone sits a single nucleotide away, making a read error possible. The V gene is TRBV6-1, the J gene TRBJ1-2; 8 bases agree with TRBD1. J lost 10 bases, V lost 7 bases, and 8 bases had no gene match. Per germline, CDR1 MNHNS and CDR2 SASEGT. The length of the CDR3 is 12 residues. Here the CDR3 reads CASMQGALVYTF. CDR3 in DNA: TGTGCCAGCATGCAGGGGGCGCTGGTCTACACCTTC.

On this clonotype: An end of the junction does not agree with germline; a read error may underlie this. This chain links TRBV7-3 with TRBJ1-1; D might be TRBD1 (5 bases). CDR3 size: 13 residues. CDR1 is SGHTA and CDR2 is FQGTGA in the germline V gene. As DNA, the CDR3 is TGTGCCAGCAGCATCGACAGATACACTGAAGCTCTCTTT. Residues: CASSIDRYTEALF.

Worth noting for this clonotype: An end of the junction does not agree with germline; a read error may underlie this. The V call is TRBV12-3 or TRBV12-4, the J call TRBJ1-1; D possibly corresponds to TRBD1 (6 bases). This CDR3 is built from 14 residues. CDR3 in DNA: TGTGCCAGAAGTTCCTTAGGGGGGGGCACTGAAGCTTTCTTT. This encodes CARSSLGGGTEAFF.